This note documents a single T cell receptor beta chain sequence. Germline V gene data show CDR1 as SGDLS and CDR2 as YYNGEE. V shed 0 bases, J shed 6 bases, and the junction held 5 bases outside the gene matches. The CDR3 contains 15 residues. The source of the sample is a study of siplizumab effects on memory and regulatory T cells. TCRdb keeps only in-frame clones here, not all; method: immunoSEQ multiplex PCR. This table holds approximately 90,000 clones, 94% found once. The source of this sequence is a human donor in good health. The sequencing sample was made of non-Treg CD4+ T cells sorted from blood. This sequence joins TRBV9 and TRBJ2-2; 7 bases fit TRBD1. CDR3 loop: CASSVGLTGPGELFF. In DNA, the CDR3 is TGTGCCAGCAGCGTAGGCCTGACAGGGCCCGGGGAGCTGTTTTTT.